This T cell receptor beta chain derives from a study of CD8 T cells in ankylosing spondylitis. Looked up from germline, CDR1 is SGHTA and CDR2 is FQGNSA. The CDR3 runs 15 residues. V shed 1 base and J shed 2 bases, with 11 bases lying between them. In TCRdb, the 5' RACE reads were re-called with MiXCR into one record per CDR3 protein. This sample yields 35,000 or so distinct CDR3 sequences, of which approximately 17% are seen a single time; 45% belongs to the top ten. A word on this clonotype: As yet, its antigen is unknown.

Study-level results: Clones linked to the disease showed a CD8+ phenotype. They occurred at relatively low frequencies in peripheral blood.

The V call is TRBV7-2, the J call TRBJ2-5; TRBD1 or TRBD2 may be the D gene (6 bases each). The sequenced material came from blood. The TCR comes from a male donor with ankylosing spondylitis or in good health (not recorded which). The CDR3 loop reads CASSLGRRGQETQYF. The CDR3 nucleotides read TGTGCCAGCAGCTTAGGAAGGAGGGGGCAAGAGACCCAGTACTTC.